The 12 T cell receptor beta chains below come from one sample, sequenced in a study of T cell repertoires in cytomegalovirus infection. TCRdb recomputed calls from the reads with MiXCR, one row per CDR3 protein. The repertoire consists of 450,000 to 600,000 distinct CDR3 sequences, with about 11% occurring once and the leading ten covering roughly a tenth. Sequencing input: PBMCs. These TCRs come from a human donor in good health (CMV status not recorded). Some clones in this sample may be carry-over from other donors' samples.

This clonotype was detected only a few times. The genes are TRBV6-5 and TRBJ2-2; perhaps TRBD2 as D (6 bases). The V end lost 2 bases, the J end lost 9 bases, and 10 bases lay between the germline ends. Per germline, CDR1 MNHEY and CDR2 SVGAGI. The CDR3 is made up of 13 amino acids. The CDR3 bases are TGTGCCAGCAGTTACGGAGGGACCCGGGAGCTGTTTTTT. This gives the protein CASSYGGTRELFF.

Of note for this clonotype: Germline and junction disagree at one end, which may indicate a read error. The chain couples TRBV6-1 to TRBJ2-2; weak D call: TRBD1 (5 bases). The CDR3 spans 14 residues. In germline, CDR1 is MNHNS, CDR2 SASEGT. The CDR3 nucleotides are TGTTCCAGCAGGGAAGGGGTGAACACCGGGGAGCTGTTTTTT. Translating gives CSSREGVNTGELFF.

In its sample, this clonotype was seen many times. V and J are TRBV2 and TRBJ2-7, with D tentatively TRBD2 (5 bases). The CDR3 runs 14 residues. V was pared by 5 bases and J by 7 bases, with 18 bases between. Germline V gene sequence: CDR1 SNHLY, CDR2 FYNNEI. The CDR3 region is CASSPQGRSIEQYF. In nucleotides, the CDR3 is TGTGCCAGCAGTCCACAAGGGAGATCAATTGAGCAGTACTTC.

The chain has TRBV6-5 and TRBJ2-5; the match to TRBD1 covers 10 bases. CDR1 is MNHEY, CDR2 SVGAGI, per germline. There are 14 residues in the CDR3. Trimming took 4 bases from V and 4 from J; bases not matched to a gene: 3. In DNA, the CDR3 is TGTGCCAGCAGTTCGTGGGACAGGGGAGAGACCCAGTACTTC. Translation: CASSSWDRGETQYF.

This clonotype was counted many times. The CDR3 sequence is CASSLAAGHPNTGELFF. CDR3 in DNA: TGTGCCAGCAGCTTAGCGGCGGGGCACCCGAACACCGGGGAGCTGTTTTTT. V and J are TRBV7-9 and TRBJ2-2; the D gene is possibly TRBD2 (6 bases). The V and J ends lost 0 bases and 0 bases respectively, with 11 bases between them. The V gene's germline CDR1 is SEHNR and CDR2 FQNEAQ (reference sequence). The CDR3 totals 17 residues. Full variable domain (rest looked up from reference TRBV7-9 and TRBJ2-2): DTGVSQNPRHKITKRGQNVTFRCDPISEHNRLYWYRQTLGQGPEFLTYFQNEAQLEKSRLLSDRFSAERPKGSFSTLEIQRTEQGDSAMYLCASSLAAGHPNTGELFFGEGSRLTVL.

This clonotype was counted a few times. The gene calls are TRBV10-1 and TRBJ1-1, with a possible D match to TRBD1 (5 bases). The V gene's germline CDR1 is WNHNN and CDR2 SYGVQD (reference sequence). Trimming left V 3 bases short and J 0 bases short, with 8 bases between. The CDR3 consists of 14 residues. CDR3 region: CASSDGGLNTEAFF. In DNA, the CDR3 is TGCGCCAGCAGTGATGGGGGATTGAACACTGAAGCTTTCTTT.

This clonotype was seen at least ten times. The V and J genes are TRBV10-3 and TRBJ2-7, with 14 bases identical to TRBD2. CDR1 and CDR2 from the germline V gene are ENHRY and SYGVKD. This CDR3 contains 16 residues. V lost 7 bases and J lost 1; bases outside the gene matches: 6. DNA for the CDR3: TGTGCCATCATTTCGGGACTAGCGGGGGAGTCCTACGAGCAGTACTTC. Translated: CAIISGLAGESYEQYF.

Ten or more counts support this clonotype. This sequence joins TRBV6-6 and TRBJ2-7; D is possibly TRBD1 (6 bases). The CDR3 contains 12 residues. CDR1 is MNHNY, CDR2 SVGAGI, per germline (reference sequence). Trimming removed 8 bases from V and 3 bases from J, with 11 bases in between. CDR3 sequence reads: CASSQQGYEQYF. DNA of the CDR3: TGTGCCAGCTCTCAACAGGGCTACGAGCAGTACTTC.

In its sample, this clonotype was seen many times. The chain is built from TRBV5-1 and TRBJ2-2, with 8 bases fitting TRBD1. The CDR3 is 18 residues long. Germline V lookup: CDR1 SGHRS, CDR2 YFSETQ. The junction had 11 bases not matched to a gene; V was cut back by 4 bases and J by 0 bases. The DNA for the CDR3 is TGCGCCAGCAGCCCGAGGGGGCTACAGGGGGCGAACACCGGGGAGCTGTTTTTT. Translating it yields CASSPRGLQGANTGELFF.

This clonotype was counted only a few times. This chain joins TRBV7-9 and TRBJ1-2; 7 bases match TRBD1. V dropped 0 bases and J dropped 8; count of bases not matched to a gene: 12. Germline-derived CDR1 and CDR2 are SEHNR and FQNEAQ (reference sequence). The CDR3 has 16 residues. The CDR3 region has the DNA TGTGCCAGCAGCTTAGCGGGTTCCGGGACAGTAATCGGCTACACCTTC. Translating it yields CASSLAGSGTVIGYTF. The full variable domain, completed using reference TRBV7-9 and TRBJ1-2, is DTGVSQNPRHKITKRGQNVTFRCDPISEHNRLYWYRQTLGQGPEFLTYFQNEAQLEKSRLLSDRFSAERPKGSFSTLEIQRTEQGDSAMYLCASSLAGSGTVIGYTFGSGTRLTVV.

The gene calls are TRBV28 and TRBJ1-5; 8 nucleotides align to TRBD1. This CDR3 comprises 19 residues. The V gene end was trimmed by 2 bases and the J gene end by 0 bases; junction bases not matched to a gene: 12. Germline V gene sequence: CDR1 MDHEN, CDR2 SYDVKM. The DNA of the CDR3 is TGTGCCAGCAGTTTACCTGGCGGGACAGGAGTTTATAGCAATCAGCCCCAGCATTTT. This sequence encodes CASSLPGGTGVYSNQPQHF.

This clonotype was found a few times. This chain's CDR3 is CAWSAIRASNEKLFF. CDR3 nucleotide sequence: TGTGCCTGGAGCGCAATAAGGGCGAGTAATGAAAAACTGTTTTTT. V and J are TRBV30 and TRBJ1-4, with D hard to call. V was pared by 3 bases and J by 4 bases, with 15 bases between. Per germline, CDR1 GTSNPN and CDR2 SVGIG (reference sequence). The CDR3 length is 15 residues.